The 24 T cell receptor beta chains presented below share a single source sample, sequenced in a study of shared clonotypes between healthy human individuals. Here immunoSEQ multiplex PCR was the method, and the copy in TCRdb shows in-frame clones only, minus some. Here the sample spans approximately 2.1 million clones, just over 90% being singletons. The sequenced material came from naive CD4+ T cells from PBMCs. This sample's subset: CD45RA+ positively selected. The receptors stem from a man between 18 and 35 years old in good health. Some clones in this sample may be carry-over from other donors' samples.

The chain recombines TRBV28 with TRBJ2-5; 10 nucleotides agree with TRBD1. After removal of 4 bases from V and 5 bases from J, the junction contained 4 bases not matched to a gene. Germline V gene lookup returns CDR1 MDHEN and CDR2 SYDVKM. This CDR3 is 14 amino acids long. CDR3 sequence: CASSWDRGRETQYF. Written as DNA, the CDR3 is TGTGCCAGCAGTTGGGACAGGGGACGCGAGACCCAGTACTTC.

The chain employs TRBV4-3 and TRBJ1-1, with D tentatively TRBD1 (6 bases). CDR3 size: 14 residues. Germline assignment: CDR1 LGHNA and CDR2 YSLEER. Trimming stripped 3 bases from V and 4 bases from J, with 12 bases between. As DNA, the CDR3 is TGCGCCAGCAGCCAGGCCGGGGGCCCCACTGAAGCTTTCTTT. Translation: CASSQAGGPTEAFF.

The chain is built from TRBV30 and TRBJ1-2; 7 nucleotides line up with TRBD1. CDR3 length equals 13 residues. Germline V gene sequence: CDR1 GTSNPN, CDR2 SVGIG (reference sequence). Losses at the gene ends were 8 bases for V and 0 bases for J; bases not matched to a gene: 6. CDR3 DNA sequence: TGTGCCGGTACCGGGACAGCTAACTATGGCTACACCTTC. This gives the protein CAGTGTANYGYTF.

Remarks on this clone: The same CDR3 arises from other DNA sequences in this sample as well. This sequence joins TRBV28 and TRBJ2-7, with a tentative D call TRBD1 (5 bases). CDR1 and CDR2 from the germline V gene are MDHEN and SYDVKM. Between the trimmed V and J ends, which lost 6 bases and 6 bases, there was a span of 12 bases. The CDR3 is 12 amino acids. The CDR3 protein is CASSLVGVEQYF. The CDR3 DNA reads TGTGCCAGCAGCCTGGTAGGGGTCGAGCAGTACTTC.

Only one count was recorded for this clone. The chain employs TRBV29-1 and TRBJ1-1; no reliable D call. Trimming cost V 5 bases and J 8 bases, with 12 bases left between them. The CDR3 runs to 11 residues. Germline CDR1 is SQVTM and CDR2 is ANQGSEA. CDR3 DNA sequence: TGCAGCGTTCAAAGGACCGAGGAAGCTTTCTTT. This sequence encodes CSVQRTEEAFF.

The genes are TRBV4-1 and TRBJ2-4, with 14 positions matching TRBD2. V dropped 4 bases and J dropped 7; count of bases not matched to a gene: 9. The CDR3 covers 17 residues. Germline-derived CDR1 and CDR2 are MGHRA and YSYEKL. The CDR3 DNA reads TGCGCCAGCAGCCCCGGACTAGCGGGAGGCCGGGGGAACATTCAGTACTTC. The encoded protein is CASSPGLAGGRGNIQYF.

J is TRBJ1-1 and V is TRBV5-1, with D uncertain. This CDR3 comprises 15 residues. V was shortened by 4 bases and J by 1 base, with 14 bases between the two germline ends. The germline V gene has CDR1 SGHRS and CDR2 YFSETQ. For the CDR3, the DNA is TGCGCCAGCAGCGGTGGAGACGTCAGGAACACTGAAGCTTTCTTT. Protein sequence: CASSGGDVRNTEAFF.

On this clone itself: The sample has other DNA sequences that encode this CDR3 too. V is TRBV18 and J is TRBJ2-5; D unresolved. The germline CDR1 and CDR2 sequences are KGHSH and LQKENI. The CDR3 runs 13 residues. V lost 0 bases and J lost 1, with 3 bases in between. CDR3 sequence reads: CASSPPSQETQYF. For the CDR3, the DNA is TGTGCCAGCTCACCACCCAGCCAAGAGACCCAGTACTTC.

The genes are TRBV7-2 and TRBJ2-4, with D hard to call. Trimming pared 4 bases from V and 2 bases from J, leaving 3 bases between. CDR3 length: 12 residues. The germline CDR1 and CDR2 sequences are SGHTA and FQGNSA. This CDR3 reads CASSSSKNIQYF. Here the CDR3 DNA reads TGTGCCAGCAGCTCTTCCAAAAACATTCAGTACTTC.

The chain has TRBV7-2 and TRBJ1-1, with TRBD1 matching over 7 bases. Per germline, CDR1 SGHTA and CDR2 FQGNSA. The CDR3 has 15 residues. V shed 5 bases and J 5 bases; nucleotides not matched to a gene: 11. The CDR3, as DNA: TGTGCCAGCAGCACAGGAACAGGGGTGAGGACTGAAGCTTTCTTT. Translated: CASSTGTGVRTEAFF.

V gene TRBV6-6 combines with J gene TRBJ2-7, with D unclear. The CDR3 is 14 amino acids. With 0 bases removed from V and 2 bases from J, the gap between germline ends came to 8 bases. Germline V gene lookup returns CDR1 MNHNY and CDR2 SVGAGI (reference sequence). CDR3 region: CASSYSESTYEQYF. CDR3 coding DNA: TGTGCCAGCAGTTACTCGGAGTCTACCTACGAGCAGTACTTC.

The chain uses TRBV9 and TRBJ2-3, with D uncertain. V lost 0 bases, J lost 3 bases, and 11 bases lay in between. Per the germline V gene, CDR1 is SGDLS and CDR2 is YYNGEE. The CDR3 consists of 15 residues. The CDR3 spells CASSVEGLLTDTQYF. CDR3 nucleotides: TGTGCCAGCAGCGTAGAGGGCCTACTAACAGATACGCAGTATTTT.

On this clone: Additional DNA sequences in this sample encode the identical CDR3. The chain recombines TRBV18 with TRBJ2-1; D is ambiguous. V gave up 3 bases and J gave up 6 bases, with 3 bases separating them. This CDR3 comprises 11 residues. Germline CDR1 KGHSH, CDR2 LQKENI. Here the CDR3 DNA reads TGTGCCAGCTCACCTCTCAATGAGCAGTTCTTC. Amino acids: CASSPLNEQFF.

Written as DNA, the CDR3 is TGTGCCAGCAGCCAAGTCTCTGGGAAGGGACGGGGAAAACTGTTTTTT. This encodes CASSQVSGKGRGKLFF. V usage is TRBV14 and J usage is TRBJ1-4, with D tentatively TRBD1 (5 bases). CDR1 and CDR2 (germline): SGHDN, FVKESK. The CDR3 is made up of 16 amino acids. V lost 1 base, J lost 10 bases, and 19 bases lay in between.

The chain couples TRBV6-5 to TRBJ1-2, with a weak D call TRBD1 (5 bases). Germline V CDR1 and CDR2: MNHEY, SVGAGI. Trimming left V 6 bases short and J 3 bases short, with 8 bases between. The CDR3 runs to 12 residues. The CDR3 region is CASRDSYYGYTF. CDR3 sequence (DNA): TGTGCCAGCAGAGACAGCTACTATGGCTACACCTTC.

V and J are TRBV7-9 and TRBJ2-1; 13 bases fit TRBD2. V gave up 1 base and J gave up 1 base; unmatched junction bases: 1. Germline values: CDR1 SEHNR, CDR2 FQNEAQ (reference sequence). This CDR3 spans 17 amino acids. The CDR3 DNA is TGTGCCAGCAGCTTAGGGACTAGCGGGAGATCCTACAATGAGCAGTTCTTC. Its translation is CASSLGTSGRSYNEQFF.

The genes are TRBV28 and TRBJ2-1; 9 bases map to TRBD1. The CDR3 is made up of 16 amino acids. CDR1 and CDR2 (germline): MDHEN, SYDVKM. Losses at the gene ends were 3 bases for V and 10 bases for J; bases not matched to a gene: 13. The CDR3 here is CASSLPAGTGTREQFF. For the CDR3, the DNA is TGTGCCAGCAGTTTGCCTGCCGGGACAGGGACGAGGGAGCAGTTCTTC.

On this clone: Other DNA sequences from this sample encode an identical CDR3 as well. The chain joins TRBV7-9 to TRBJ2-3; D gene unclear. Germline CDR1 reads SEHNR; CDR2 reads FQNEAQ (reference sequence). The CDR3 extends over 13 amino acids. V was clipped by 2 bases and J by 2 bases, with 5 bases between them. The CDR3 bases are TGTGCCAGCAGCTTATTGTCCACAGATACGCAGTATTTT. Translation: CASSLLSTDTQYF.

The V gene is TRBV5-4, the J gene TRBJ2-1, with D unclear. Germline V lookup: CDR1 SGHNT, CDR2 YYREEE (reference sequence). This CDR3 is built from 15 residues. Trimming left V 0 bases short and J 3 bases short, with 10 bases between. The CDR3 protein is CASSLAATGYNEQFF. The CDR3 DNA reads TGTGCCAGCAGCTTGGCGGCCACGGGCTACAATGAGCAGTTCTTC.

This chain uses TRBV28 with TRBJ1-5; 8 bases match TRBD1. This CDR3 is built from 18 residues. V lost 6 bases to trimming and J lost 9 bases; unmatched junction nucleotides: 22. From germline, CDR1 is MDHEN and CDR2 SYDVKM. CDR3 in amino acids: CASRTTGTGREGWWPQHF. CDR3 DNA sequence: TGTGCCAGCAGGACGACCGGGACAGGAAGAGAGGGGTGGTGGCCCCAGCATTTT.

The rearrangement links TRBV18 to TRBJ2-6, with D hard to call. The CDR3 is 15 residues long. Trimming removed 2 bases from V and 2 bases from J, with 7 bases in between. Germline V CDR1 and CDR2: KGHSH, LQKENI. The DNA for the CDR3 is TGTGCCAGCTCACCAATGTATGCTGGGGCCAACGTCCTGACTTTC. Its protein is CASSPMYAGANVLTF.

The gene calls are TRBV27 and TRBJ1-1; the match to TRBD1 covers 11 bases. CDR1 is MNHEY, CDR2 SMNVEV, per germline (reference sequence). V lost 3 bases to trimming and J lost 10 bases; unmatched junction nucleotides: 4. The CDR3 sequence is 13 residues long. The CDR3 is CASSFQGQGVAFF. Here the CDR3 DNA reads TGTGCCAGCAGTTTCCAGGGACAGGGGGTAGCTTTCTTT.

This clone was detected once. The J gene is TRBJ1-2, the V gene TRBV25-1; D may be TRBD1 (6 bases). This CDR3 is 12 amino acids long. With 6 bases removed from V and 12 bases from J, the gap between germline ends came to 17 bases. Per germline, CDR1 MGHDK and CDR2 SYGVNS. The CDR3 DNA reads TGTGCCAGCAGACAGAACAGGGAAATCCACACCTTC. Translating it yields CASRQNREIHTF.

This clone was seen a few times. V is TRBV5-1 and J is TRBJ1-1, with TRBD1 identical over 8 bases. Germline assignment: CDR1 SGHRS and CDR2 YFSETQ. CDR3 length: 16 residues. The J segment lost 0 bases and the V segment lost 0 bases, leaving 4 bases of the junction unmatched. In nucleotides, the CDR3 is TGCGCCAGCAGCTTGGCCCAGGGACAGGTGAACACTGAAGCTTTCTTT. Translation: CASSLAQGQVNTEAFF.